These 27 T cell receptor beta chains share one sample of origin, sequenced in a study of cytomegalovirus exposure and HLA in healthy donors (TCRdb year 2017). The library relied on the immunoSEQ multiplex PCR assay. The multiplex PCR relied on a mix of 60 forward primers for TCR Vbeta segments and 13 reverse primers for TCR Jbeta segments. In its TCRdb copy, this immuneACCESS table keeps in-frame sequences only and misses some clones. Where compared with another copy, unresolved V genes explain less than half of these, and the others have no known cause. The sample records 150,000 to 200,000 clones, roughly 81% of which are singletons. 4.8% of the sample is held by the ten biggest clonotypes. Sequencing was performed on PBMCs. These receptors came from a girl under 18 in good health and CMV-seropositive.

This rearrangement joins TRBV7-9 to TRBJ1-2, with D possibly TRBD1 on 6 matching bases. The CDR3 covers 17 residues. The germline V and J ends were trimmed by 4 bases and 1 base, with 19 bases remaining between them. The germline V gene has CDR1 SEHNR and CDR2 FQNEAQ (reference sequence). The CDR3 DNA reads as TGTGCCAGCAGCTCCGAATCGGGGCAGGGGAGTAACTATGGCTACACCTTC. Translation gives CASSSESGQGSNYGYTF.

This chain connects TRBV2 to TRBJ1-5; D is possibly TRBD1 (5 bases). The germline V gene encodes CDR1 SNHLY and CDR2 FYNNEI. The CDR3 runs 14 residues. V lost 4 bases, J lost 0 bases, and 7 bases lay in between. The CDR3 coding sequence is TGTGCCAGCAGTGGGGGCAATAGCAATCAGCCCCAGCATTTT. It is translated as CASSGGNSNQPQHF.

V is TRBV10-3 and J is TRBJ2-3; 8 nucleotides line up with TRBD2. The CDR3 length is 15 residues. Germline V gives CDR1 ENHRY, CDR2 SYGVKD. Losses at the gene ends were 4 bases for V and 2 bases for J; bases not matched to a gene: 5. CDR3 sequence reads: CAISARTSLTDTQYF. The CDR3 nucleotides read TGTGCCATCAGTGCCCGGACTAGCCTCACAGATACGCAGTATTTT.

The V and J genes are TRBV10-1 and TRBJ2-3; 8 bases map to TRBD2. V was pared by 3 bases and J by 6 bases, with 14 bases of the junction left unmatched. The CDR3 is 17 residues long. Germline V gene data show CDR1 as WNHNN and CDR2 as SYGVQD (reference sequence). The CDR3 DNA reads TGCGCCAGCAGTGAATTTACACGGGGGGGAGTAAACGATACGCAGTATTTT. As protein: CASSEFTRGGVNDTQYF.

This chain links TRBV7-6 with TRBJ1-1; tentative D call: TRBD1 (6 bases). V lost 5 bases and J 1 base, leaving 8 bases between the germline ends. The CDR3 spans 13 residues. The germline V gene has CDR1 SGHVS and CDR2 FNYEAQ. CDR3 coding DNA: TGTGCCAGCAGCATGACAGGGAACACTGAAGCTTTCTTT. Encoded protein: CASSMTGNTEAFF.

CDR3 nucleotides: TGTGCCAGCAGCCCCACAGGGGGTCAGGAGACCCAGTACTTC. It encodes CASSPTGGQETQYF. The chain is built from TRBV5-4 and TRBJ2-5, with 8 bases matching TRBD1. V dropped 4 bases and J dropped 5; count of bases not matched to a gene: 7. The CDR3 contains 14 residues. Germline CDR1 SGHNT, CDR2 YYREEE (reference sequence).

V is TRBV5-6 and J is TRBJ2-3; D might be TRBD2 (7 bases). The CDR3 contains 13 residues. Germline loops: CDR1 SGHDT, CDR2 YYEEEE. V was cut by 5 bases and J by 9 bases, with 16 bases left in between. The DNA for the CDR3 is TGTGCCAGCAGAGCCCGAAGGGGGGGCACGCAGTATTTT. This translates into CASRARRGGTQYF.

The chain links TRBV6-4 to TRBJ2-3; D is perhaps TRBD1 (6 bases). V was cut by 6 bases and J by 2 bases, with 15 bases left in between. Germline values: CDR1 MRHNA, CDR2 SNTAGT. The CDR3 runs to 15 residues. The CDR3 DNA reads TGTGCCAGCAGCTCGGACAGCATAAACACAGATACGCAGTATTTT. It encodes CASSSDSINTDTQYF.

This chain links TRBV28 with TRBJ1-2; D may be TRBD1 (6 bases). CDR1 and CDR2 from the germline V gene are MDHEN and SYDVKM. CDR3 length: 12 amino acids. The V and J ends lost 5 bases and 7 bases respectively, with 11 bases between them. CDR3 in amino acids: CASSTGSAGYTF. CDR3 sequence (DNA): TGTGCCAGCAGTACAGGGTCGGCTGGCTACACCTTC.

The CDR3 sequence is CASSPTGTGYEAFF. The CDR3 DNA follows: TGTGCCAGCAGCCCGACCGGGACAGGTTACGAAGCTTTCTTT. The chain joins TRBV7-9 to TRBJ1-1; 8 nucleotides align to TRBD1. The CDR3 is 14 residues long. V was pared by 5 bases and J by 8 bases, with 10 bases of the junction left unmatched. Per the germline V gene, CDR1 is SEHNR and CDR2 is FQNEAQ (reference sequence).

The CDR3 region has the DNA TGTGCCAGCTCAACCTTGGACAGCCCCCGGGATGGCTACACCTTC. Amino acids: CASSTLDSPRDGYTF. This chain uses TRBV18 with TRBJ1-2; maybe TRBD1 (6 bases). This CDR3 has 15 amino acids. Trimming removed 5 bases from V and 6 bases from J, with 19 bases in between. CDR1 and CDR2 (germline): KGHSH, LQKENI.

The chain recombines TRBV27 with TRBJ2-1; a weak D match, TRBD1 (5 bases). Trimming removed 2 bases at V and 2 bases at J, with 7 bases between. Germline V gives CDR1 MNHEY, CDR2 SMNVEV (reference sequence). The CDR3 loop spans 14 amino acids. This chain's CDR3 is CASSLQGTYNEQFF. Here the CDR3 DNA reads TGTGCCAGCAGTTTACAGGGTACCTACAATGAGCAGTTCTTC.

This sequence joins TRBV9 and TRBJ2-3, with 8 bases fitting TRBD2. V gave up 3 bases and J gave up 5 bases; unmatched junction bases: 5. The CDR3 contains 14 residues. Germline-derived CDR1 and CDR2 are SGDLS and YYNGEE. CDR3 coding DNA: TGTGCCAGCAGCGCCGGGGGGGATGGAGATACGCAGTATTTT. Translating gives CASSAGGDGDTQYF.

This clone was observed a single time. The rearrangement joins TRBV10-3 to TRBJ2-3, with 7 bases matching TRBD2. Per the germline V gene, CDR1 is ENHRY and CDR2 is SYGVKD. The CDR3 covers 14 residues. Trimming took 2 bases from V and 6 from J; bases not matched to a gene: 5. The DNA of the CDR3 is TGTGCCATCAGTGAGAGAAGCGGGGAGGATACGCAGTATTTT. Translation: CAISERSGEDTQYF.

CDR3 coding DNA: TGTGCCAGCAGTTTACAGGGGTCTCTCTATAATTCACCCCTCCACTTT. It specifies CASSLQGSLYNSPLHF. This chain joins TRBV27 and TRBJ1-6; possibly TRBD1 for D (6 bases). The CDR3 has 16 residues. V lost 2 bases and J 3 bases, leaving 11 bases between the germline ends. Germline CDR1 MNHEY, CDR2 SMNVEV (reference sequence).

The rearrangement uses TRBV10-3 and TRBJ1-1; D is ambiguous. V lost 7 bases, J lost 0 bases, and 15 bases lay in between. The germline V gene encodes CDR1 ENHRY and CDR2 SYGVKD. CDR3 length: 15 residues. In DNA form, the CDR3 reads TGTGCCATCACCCCCGGACGGGAAATGAACACTGAAGCTTTCTTT. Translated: CAITPGREMNTEAFF.

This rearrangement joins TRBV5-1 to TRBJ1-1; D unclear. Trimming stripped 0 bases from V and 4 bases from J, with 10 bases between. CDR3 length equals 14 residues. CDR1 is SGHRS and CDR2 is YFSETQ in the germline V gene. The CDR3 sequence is CASSLERSATEAFF. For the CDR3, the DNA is TGCGCCAGCAGCTTGGAGAGGTCCGCCACTGAAGCTTTCTTT.

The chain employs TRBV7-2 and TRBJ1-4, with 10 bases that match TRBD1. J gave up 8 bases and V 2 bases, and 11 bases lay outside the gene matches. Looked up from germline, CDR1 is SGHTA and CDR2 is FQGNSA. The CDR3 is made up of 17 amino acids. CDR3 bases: TGTGCCAGCAGCTTATTTCCGACAGGGGGCATAGGGGAAAAACTGTTTTTT. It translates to CASSLFPTGGIGEKLFF.

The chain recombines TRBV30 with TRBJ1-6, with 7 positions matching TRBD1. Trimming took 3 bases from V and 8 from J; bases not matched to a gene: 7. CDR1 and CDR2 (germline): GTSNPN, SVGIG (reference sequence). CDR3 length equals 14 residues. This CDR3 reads CAWSLRDSYSPLHF. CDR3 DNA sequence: TGTGCCTGGAGCCTCCGGGACAGTTATTCACCCCTCCACTTT.

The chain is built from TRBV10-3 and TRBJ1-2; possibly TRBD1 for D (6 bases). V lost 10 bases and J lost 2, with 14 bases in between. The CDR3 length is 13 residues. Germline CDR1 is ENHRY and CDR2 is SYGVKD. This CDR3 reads CATGQHYNYGYTF. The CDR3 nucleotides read TGTGCCACCGGACAGCATTACAACTATGGCTACACCTTC.

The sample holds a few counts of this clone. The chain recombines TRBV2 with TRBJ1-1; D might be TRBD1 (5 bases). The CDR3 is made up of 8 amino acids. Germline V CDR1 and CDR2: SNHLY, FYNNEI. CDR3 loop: CGTVDTFF. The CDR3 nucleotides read TGTGGAACGGTGGACACTTTCTTT. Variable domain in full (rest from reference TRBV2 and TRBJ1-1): EPEVTQTPSHQVTQMGQEVILRCVPISNHLYFYWYRQILGQKVEFLVSFYNNEISEKSEIFDDQFSVERPDGSNFTLKIRSTKLEDSAMYFCGTVDTFFGQGTRLTVV.

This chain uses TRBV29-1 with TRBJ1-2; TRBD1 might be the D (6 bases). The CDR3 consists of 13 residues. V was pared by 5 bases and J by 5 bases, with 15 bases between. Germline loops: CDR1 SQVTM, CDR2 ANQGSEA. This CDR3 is CSVPAGQSYGYTF. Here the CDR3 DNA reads TGCAGCGTTCCCGCAGGACAGTCGTATGGCTACACCTTC.

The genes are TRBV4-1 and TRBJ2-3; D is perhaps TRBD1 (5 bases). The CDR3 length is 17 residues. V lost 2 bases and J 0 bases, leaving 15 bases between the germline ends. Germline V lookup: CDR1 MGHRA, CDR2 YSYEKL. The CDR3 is CASSQTLRTTSTDTQYF. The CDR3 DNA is TGCGCCAGCAGCCAAACGCTAAGGACAACTAGCACAGATACGCAGTATTTT.

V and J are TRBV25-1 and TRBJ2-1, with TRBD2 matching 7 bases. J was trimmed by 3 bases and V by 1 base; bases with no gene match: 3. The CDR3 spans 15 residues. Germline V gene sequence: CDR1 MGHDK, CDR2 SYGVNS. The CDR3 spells CASSEWGDYYNEQFF. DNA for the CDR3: TGTGCCAGCAGTGAATGGGGGGACTACTACAATGAGCAGTTCTTC.

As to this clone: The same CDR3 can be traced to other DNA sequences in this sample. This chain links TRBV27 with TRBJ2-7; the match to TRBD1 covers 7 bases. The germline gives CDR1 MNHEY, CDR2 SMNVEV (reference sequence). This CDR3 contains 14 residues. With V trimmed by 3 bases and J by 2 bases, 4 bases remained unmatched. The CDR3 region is CASSLGTETYEQYF. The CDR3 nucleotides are TGTGCCAGCAGTTTGGGGACAGAGACCTACGAGCAGTACTTC.

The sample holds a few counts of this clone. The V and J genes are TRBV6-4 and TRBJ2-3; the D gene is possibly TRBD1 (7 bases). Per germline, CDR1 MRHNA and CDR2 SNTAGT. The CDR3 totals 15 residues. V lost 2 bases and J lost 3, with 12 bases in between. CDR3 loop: CASSDSQGGTDTQYF. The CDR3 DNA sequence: TGTGCCAGCAGTGACAGTCAGGGGGGTACAGATACGCAGTATTTT.

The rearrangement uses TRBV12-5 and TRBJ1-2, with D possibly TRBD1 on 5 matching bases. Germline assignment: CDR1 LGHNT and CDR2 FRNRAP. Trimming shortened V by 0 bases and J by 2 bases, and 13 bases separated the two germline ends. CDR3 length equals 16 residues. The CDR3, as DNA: TGTGCTAGTGGTTTGGTAACAGGACCCCCGAACTATGGCTACACCTTC. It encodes CASGLVTGPPNYGYTF.